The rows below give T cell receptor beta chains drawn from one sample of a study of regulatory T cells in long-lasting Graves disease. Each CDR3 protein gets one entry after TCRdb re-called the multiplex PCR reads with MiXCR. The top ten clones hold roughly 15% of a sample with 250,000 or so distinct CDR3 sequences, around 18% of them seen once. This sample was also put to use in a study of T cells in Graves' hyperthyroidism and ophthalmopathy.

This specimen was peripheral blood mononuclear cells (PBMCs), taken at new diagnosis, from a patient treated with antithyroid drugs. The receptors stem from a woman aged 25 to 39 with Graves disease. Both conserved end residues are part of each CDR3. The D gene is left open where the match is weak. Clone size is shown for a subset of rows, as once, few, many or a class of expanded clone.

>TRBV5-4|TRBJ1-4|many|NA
TGTGCCAGCAGCTTGTCCTCAGGGCCTAATGAAAAACTGTTTTTT
CASSLSSGPNEKLFF
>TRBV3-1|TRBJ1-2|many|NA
TGTGCCAGCAGCCAAAATGTACATGGGGAGACAACTAACTATGGCTACACCTTC
CASSQNVHGETTNYGYTF
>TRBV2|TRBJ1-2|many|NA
TGTGCCAGCATCCCCGGGGGCCAGGGCTACACCTTC
CASIPGGQGYTF
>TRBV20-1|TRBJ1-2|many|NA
TGCAGTGCTTCAGGGGACGATAACTATGGCTACACCTTC
CSASGDDNYGYTF
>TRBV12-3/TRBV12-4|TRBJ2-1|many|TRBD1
TGTGCCAGCAGTTCGCCCAGGGGGCTATCCTACAATGAGCAGTTCTTC
CASSSPRGLSYNEQFF
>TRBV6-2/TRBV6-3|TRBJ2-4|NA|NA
TGTGCCAGCAGTTCAAACAGTTACCTAGCCAAAAACATTCAGTACTTC
CASSSNSYLAKNIQYF
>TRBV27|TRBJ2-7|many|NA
TGTGCCAGCAGTTTAGTGGGGGGCGAGCAGTACTTC
CASSLVGGEQYF
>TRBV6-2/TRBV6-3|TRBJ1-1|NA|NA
TGTGCCAGCAGTTCCTCACCGGGGCTCACTGAAGCTTTCTTT
CASSSSPGLTEAFF
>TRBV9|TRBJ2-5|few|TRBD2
TGTGCCAGCAGTATAGCGGGGGCCTTAGAGACCCAGTACTTC
CASSIAGALETQYF
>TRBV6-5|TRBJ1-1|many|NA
TGTGCCAGCAGTTACTCGGGGTTAGGAAGCACTGAAGCTTTCTTT
CASSYSGLGSTEAFF
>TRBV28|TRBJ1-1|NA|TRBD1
TGTGCCAGCAGTCACGGGACAGGGGGCGAGAACACTGAAGCTTTCTTT
CASSHGTGGENTEAFF
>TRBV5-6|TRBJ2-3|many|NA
TGTGCCAGCAGCTTGGAACCTCGGGGCCCGGGATCGCAGTATTTT
CASSLEPRGPGSQYF
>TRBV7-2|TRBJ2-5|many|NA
TGTGCCAGCAGCTCACAGGGATTCGGGGAGACCCAGTACTTC
CASSSQGFGETQYF
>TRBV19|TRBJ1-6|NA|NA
TGTGCCAGTAGTATAGAGTATACCAATAATTCACCCCTCCACTTT
CASSIEYTNNSPLHF
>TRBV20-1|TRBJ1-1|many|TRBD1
TGCAGTGCTAGTCAGGGGGCTTTGAACACTGAAGCTTTCTTT
CSASQGALNTEAFF
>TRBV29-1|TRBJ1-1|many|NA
TGCAGCGTTGAAGAGGGAGGGCCTGAAGCTTTCTTT
CSVEEGGPEAFF
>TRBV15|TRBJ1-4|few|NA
TGTGCCATCCGAGGAGGAACTAATGAAAAACTGTTTTTT
CAIRGGTNEKLFF
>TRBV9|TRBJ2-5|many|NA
TGTGCCAGCAGCGTTGGGGTGTTTGAGACCCAGTACTTC
CASSVGVFETQYF
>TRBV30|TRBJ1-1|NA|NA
TGTGCCTGGATCCAGATCACTGAAGCTTTCTTT
CAWIQITEAFF
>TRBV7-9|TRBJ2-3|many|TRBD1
TGTGCCAGCAGCTTACAAAACAGGGGCGCCACGCAGTATTTT
CASSLQNRGATQYF
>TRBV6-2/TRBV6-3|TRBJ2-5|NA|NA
TGTGCCAGCAGTGAAGCAGGGATTCGGGGGTATCAAGAGACCCAGTACTTC
CASSEAGIRGYQETQYF
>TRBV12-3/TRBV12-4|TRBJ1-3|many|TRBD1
TGTGCCAGCAGTACCGGACAGGCGAACACCATATATTTT
CASSTGQANTIYF
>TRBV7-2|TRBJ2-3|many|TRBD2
TGTGCCAGCAGCCCGACTAGCGGGGGGTCAGATACGCAGTATTTT
CASSPTSGGSDTQYF
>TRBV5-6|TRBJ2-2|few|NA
TGTGCCAGCAGCTTGGTCGGCTTCACCGGGGAGCTGTTTTTT
CASSLVGFTGELFF
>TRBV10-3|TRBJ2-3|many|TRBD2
TGTGCCATCAGTGAGTCTAGCGGGGGGCCCGATACGCAGTATTTT
CAISESSGGPDTQYF